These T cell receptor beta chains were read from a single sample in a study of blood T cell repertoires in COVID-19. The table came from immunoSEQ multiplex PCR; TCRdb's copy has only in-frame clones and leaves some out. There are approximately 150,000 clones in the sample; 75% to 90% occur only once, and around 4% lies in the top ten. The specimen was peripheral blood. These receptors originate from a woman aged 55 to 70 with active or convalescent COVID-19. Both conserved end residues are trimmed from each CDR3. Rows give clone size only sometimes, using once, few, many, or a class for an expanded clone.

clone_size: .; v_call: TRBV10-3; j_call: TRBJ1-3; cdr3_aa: AIRGQGYGNTIY
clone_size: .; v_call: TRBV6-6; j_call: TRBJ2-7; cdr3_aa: ASSRETPGYLYEQY
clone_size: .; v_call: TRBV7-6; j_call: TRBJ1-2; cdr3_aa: ASSQGVNYGYT
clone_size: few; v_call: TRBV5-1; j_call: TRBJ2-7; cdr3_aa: ASSLNWESSYEQY
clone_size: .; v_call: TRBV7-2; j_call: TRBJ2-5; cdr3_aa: ASSYLGLAGETQY
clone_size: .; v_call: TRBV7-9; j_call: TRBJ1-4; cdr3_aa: ASSFQGAFEKLF
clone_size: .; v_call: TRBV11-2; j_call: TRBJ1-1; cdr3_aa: ASSLGSQGTEAF
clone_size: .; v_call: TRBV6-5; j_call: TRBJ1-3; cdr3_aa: ASTERGSGNTIY
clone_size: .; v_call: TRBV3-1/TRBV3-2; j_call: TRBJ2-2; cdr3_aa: ASSHHEASVPTRIGELF
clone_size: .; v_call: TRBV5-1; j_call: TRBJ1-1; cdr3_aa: ASSEGTGLVTEAF
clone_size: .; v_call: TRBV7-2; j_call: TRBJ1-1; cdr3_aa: ASSIDRGLAEAF
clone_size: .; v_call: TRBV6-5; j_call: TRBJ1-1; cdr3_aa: ASRRGLRNTEAF
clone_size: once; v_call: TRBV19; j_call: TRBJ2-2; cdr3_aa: ASSQTGVNTGELF
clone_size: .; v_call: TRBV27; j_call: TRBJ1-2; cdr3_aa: ASSLRDRGASNYGYT
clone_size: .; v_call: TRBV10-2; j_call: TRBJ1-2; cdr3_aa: ASSESNRGPGYT
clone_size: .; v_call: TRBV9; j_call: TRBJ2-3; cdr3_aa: ASSWVQGYTDTQY
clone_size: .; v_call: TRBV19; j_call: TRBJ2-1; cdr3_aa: ASNQDRGYGGEQF
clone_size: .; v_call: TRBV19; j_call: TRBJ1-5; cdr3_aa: ASTRGGGNQPQH
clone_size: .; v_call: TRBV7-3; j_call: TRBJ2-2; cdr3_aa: ASREGTSGANTGELF
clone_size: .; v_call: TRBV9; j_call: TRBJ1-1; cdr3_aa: ASSAPDGIFNTEAF
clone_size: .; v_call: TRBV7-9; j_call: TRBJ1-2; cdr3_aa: ASSLLAGDHGYT
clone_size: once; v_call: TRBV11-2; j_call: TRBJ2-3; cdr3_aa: ASSLGDRLSTDTQY
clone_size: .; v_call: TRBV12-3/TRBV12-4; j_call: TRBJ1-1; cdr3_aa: ASNKGQNTEAF
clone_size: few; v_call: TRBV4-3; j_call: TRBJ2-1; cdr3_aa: ASSQGPGQGEQF
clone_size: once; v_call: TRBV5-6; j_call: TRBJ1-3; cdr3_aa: ASSARYRTGGNTIY
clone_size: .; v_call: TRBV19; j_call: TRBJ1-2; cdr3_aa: ASRFPGTPPGGYT
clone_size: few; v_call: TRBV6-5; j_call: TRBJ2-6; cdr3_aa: ASRDRSGANVLT
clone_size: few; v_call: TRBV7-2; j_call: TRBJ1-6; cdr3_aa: ASSLDGAGNNSPLH
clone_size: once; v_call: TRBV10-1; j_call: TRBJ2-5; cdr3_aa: ASSESGGAQETQY
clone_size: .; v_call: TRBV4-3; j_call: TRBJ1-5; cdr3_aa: ASSQDKYSNQPQH
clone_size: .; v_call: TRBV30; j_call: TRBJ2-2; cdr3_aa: AWSVTGANTGELF
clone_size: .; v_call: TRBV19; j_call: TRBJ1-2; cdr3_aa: ASSMQATNYGYT
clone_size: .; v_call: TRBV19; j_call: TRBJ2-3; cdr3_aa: ASSITRPTDTQY
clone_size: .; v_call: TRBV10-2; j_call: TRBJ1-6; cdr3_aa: ASSESTGPYSPLH
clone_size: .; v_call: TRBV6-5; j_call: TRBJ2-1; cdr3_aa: ASSYSGGLAGAEQF
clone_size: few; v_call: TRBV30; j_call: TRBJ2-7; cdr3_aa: AWSLGGGEQY
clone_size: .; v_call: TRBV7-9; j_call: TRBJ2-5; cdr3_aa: ASSRRTSGGKGETQY
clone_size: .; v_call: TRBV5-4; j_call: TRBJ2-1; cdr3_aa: ASTSGGTYNEQF
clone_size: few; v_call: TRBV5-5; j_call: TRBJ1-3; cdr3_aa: ASSGRISSGNTIY
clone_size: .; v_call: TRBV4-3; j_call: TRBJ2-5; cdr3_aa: ASSQGSTGGRETQY
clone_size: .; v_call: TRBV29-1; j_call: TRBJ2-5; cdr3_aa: SVDSRTGERETQY
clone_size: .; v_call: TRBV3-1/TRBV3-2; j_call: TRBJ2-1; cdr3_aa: ASSHLDGEQF
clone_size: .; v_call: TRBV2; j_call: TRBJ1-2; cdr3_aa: ASKPGPPNYGYT
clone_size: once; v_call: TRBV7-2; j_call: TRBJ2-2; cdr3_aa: ASSPDRRNTGELF
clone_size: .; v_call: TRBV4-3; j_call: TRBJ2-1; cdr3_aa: ASSQEVLADNEQF
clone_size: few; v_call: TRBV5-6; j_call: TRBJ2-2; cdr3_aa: ASRLGAGKVF
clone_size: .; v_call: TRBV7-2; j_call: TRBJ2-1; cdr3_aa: ASSAPGGVEQF
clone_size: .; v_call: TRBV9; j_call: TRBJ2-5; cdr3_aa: ASSPGLLTETQY
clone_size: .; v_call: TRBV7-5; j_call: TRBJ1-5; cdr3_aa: ARSLRAPRRAYSNQPQH